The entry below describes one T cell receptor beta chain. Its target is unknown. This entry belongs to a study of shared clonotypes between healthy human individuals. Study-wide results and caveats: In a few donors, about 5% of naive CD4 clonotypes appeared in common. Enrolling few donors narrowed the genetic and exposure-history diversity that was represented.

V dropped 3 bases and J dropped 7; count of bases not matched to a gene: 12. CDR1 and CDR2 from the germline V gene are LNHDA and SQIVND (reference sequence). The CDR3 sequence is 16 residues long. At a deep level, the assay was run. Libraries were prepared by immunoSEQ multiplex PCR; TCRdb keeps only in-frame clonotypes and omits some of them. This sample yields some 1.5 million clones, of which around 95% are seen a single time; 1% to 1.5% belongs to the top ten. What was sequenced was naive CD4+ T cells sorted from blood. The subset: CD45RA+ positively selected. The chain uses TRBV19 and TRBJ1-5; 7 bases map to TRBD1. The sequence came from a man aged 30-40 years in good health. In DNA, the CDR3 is TGTGCCAGTAGTATCGTGGAGGGGGCGGTCGGCCAGCCCCAGCATTTT. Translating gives CASSIVEGAVGQPQHF. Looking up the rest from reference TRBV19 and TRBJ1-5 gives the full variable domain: DGGITQSPKYLFRKEGQNVTLSCEQNLNHDAMYWYRQDPGQGLRLIYYSQIVNDFQKGDIAEGYSVSREKKESFPLTVTSAQKNPTAFYLCASSIVEGAVGQPQHFGDGTRLSIL.